This is a list of T cell receptor beta chains from one sample in a study of technical replicates of blood from a handful of donors. Libraries were prepared by immunoSEQ multiplex PCR; TCRdb keeps only in-frame clonotypes and omits some of them. The data show 90,000 to 100,000 clones, roughly 95% seen once. Sequenced: T cells isolated from PBMCs. Receptor source: a human donor in good health. Both conserved end residues are part of each CDR3. Fields, in order: D gene, V gene, clone size, J gene, CDR3 protein, CDR3 DNA. A D gene is named only where the DNA matches it firmly. Clone size appears in some rows only: once, few, many, or a class for an expanded clone.

TRBD2	TRBV19	.	TRBJ2-1	CASSIVIAGGTNNEQFF	TGTGCCAGTAGTATAGTAATAGCGGGAGGGACGAACAATGAGCAGTTCTTC
TRBD1	TRBV6-5	.	TRBJ1-1	CASSPDRSTEAFF	TGTGCCAGCAGTCCGGACAGGAGCACTGAAGCTTTCTTT
.	TRBV29-1	.	TRBJ2-3	CSVDTPSPSTDTQYF	TGCAGCGTTGACACTCCTAGCCCGAGCACAGATACGCAGTATTTT
TRBD2	TRBV23-1	.	TRBJ2-3	CASSQIGRGGTDTQYF	TGCGCCAGCAGTCAAATTGGGAGGGGAGGCACAGATACGCAGTATTTT
.	TRBV5-4	.	TRBJ2-3	CASSLDSGFTDTQYF	TGTGCCAGCAGCTTGGATTCGGGGTTCACAGATACGCAGTATTTT
TRBD2	TRBV7-6	.	TRBJ2-2	CASSPRERERDTGELFF	TGTGCCAGCAGCCCCCGAGAGCGGGAGCGAGACACCGGGGAGCTGTTTTTT
.	TRBV27	.	TRBJ2-1	CASSPDLRSSYNEQFF	TGTGCCAGCAGTCCGGATTTGCGGAGCTCCTACAATGAGCAGTTCTTC
TRBD1	TRBV9	.	TRBJ2-5	CASSGSGTGVQETQYF	TGTGCCAGCAGCGGATCCGGGACAGGGGTGCAAGAGACCCAGTACTTC
.	TRBV6-1	.	TRBJ1-5	CASSDGGQPQHF	TGTGCCAGCAGTGATGGGGGGCAGCCCCAGCATTTT
.	TRBV10-3	.	TRBJ2-7	CAISESSGAPFYEQYF	TGTGCCATCAGTGAGTCTAGTGGGGCCCCTTTCTACGAGCAGTACTTC
TRBD1	TRBV4-1	.	TRBJ2-7	CASSQTSTGLRAHEQYF	TGCGCCAGCAGCCAAACCTCGACAGGGCTTCGAGCCCACGAGCAGTACTTC
.	TRBV9	.	TRBJ1-4	CASSVVSTNEKLFF	TGTGCCAGCAGCGTAGTCTCAACTAATGAAAAACTGTTTTTT
.	TRBV6-1	.	TRBJ2-7	CASSDWPGPPNYEQYF	TGTGCCAGCAGTGATTGGCCAGGGCCTCCCAACTACGAGCAGTACTTC
.	TRBV6-5	.	TRBJ1-2	CASSYNPGQNGYTF	TGTGCCAGCAGTTACAATCCAGGCCAAAATGGCTACACCTTC
TRBD1	TRBV4-1	.	TRBJ2-7	CASSQESRTGGEQYF	TGCGCCAGCAGCCAAGAAAGTCGGACAGGGGGCGAGCAGTACTTC
.	TRBV18	.	TRBJ2-7	CASSPPGGSYEQYF	TGTGCCAGCTCACCACCAGGGGGTTCCTACGAGCAGTACTTC
TRBD2	TRBV18	.	TRBJ2-1	CASLGGRGLAGGPYNEQFF	TGTGCCAGCTTAGGTGGTCGCGGACTAGCGGGAGGGCCCTACAATGAGCAGTTCTTC
.	TRBV10-3	.	TRBJ2-5	CAISESFEETQYF	TGTGCCATCAGTGAGTCGTTTGAGGAGACCCAGTACTTC
.	TRBV30	few	TRBJ1-1	CAWTLIRGEAFF	TGTGCCTGGACTCTGATTAGGGGTGAAGCTTTCTTT
TRBD1	TRBV7-2	.	TRBJ2-3	CASSSRQGGTDTQYF	TGTGCCAGCAGCTCCAGACAGGGAGGCACAGATACGCAGTATTTT
.	TRBV6-5	.	TRBJ1-1	CASTYGANTEAFF	TGTGCCAGCACTTACGGGGCGAACACTGAAGCTTTCTTT
.	TRBV7-2	.	TRBJ1-1	CASSLSDIEAFF	TGTGCCAGCAGCTTATCAGATATTGAAGCTTTCTTT
TRBD1	TRBV25-1	.	TRBJ1-4	CASGQGVQTNEKLFF	TGTGCCAGCGGACAGGGCGTTCAGACTAATGAAAAACTGTTTTTT
.	TRBV14	.	TRBJ2-1	CASSFLVTDEQFF	TGTGCCAGCAGCTTTCTAGTTACCGATGAGCAGTTCTTC
.	TRBV27	.	TRBJ1-2	CASSLYGYGYTF	TGTGCCAGCAGTTTATACGGTTATGGCTACACCTTC
.	TRBV6-5	once	TRBJ2-6	CASTRGSGANVLTF	TGTGCCAGCACCCGGGGCTCTGGGGCCAACGTCCTGACTTTC
TRBD1	TRBV2	.	TRBJ2-7	CASSEDRGLSYEQYF	TGTGCCAGCAGTGAAGACAGGGGGCTTTCCTACGAGCAGTACTTC
.	TRBV1	.	TRBJ2-7	CTIPLAGEDEQYF	TGCACCATCCCCTTAGCGGGAGAGGACGAGCAGTACTTC
.	TRBV2	once	TRBJ1-2	CASSTGLVGGYTF	TGTGCCAGCAGTACAGGCCTCGTAGGTGGCTACACCTTC
.	TRBV28	.	TRBJ1-1	CASSPPQGAANTEAFF	TGTGCCAGCAGTCCCCCCCAGGGTGCGGCGAACACTGAAGCTTTCTTT
.	TRBV28	once	TRBJ1-5	CATFVSNQPQHF	TGTGCCACCTTCGTTAGCAATCAGCCCCAGCATTTT
.	TRBV10-3	.	TRBJ2-7	CAISRGSYEQYF	TGTGCCATCAGCCGGGGCTCCTACGAGCAGTACTTC
TRBD1	TRBV27	.	TRBJ1-5	CASSSHRGSGNQPQHF	TGTGCCAGCAGTTCCCACAGGGGCAGCGGCAATCAGCCCCAGCATTTT
TRBD2	TRBV27	.	TRBJ2-7	CASSGPGGEQYF	TGTGCCAGCAGCGGACCGGGAGGCGAGCAGTACTTC
.	TRBV18	once	TRBJ1-5	CASSLGDNQLPQHF	TGTGCCAGCTCCCTAGGGGACAACCAATTGCCCCAGCATTTT
.	TRBV21-1	.	TRBJ2-5	CASSKAGDRAPETQYF	TGTGCCAGCAGCAAAGCAGGGGACAGGGCTCCAGAGACCCAGTACTTC
.	TRBV6-6	.	TRBJ2-7	CASSYSNFGYEQYF	TGTGCCAGCAGTTACTCGAATTTCGGCTACGAGCAGTACTTC
TRBD1	TRBV5-4	.	TRBJ2-1	CASSAEPGTGSSYNEQFF	TGTGCCAGCAGCGCTGAACCCGGGACAGGGAGCTCCTACAATGAGCAGTTCTTC
.	TRBV18	.	TRBJ1-1	CASSPRTDEAFF	TGTGCCAGCTCACCGAGGACAGACGAAGCTTTCTTT
TRBD1	TRBV19	.	TRBJ1-5	CASSRTGDYASNQPQHF	TGTGCCAGTAGTAGGACAGGTGATTACGCCAGCAATCAGCCCCAGCATTTT
.	TRBV5-1	.	TRBJ2-7	CASSSDTSYEQYF	TGCGCCAGCAGCTCTGACACTTCCTACGAGCAGTACTTC
.	TRBV5-1	.	TRBJ1-1	CASSPKRGWGLAFF	TGCGCCAGCAGCCCCAAAAGGGGGTGGGGGTTGGCTTTCTTT
.	TRBV27	.	TRBJ2-3	CASSFMWREVSTDTQYF	TGTGCCAGCAGTTTCATGTGGAGGGAGGTGAGCACAGATACGCAGTATTTT
.	TRBV12-5	.	TRBJ1-3	CASSGAGSSGNTIYF	TGTGCTTCTAGTGGCGCTGGGAGCTCTGGAAACACCATATATTTT
.	TRBV19	.	TRBJ1-1	CATGLTLNTEAFF	TGTGCCACCGGGTTGACTCTAAACACTGAAGCTTTCTTT
TRBD1	TRBV27	.	TRBJ2-7	CASSNDRGPYEQYF	TGTGCCAGCAGTAACGACAGGGGTCCCTACGAGCAGTACTTC
TRBD2	TRBV7-2	.	TRBJ2-7	CASSLALAGVGEQYF	TGTGCCAGCAGCTTAGCCCTAGCGGGAGTTGGTGAGCAGTACTTC
.	TRBV5-8	.	TRBJ1-1	CASSFDLANTEAFF	TGTGCCAGCAGCTTCGACCTAGCTAACACTGAAGCTTTCTTT
.	TRBV1	.	TRBJ1-4	CTSSQGESRDRVYEKLFF	TGCACCAGCAGCCAAGGCGAGAGCCGGGACAGGGTTTATGAAAAACTGTTTTTT
.	TRBV2	few	TRBJ1-2	CASSDRANYGYTF	TGTGCCAGCAGTGACAGGGCTAACTATGGCTACACCTTC
.	TRBV6-4	.	TRBJ1-1	CATTEGGSTEAFF	TGTGCCACTACGGAGGGGGGGAGCACTGAAGCTTTCTTT
TRBD1	TRBV9	.	TRBJ2-7	CASSVGGQGTYEQYF	TGTGCCAGCAGCGTAGGGGGACAGGGTACCTACGAGCAGTACTTC
.	TRBV29-1	.	TRBJ1-2	CSALGAGAGYTF	TGCAGCGCTTTGGGAGCGGGGGCTGGCTACACCTTC
.	TRBV27	.	TRBJ2-7	CASSGREAGTYEQYF	TGTGCCAGCAGTGGAAGGGAGGCCGGGACCTACGAGCAGTACTTC
TRBD2	TRBV19	.	TRBJ2-1	CASSRTGTSGNNEQFF	TGTGCCAGTAGTAGAACCGGGACTAGCGGAAACAATGAGCAGTTCTTC
TRBD2	TRBV4-1	.	TRBJ2-1	CASSRGLAGGSYNEQFF	TGCGCCAGCAGCCGTGGACTAGCGGGAGGTTCATACAATGAGCAGTTCTTC
.	TRBV7-2	.	TRBJ1-2	CASSLESGRGYTF	TGTGCCAGCAGCTTAGAGTCAGGTCGAGGCTACACCTTC
.	TRBV5-4	.	TRBJ2-5	CASSLIGNQETQYF	TGTGCCAGCAGCTTGATCGGGAACCAAGAGACCCAGTACTTC